This T cell receptor (beta chain) was sequenced in a study of T-cell memory formation after mild COVID-19. Whole-study context: Clusters of TCRs were largely donor specific. Study findings and constraints: Mainly in CM and EM were contracting CD4+ clones; CD8+ were in EMRA. Pre-infection memory harbored some responding clones, suggesting cross-reactive memory joined.

TCRalpha and TCRbeta libraries used 5'RACE with constant-segment primers and UMIs. TCRdb processed the 5' RACE reads anew with MiXCR; each CDR3 protein has one entry. The data hold tens of thousands of distinct CDR3 sequences, with about 10% observed a single time. Many counts were recorded for this clonotype. The antigen is undetermined. The CDR3 consists of 14 residues. Trimming removed 0 bases from V and 8 bases from J, with 12 bases in between. CDR1 and CDR2 (germline): SGHRS, YFSETQ. The clonotype originates from a young man who had mild COVID-19 (a few samples of this study predate the infection). Cell type and time point are not known. This chain connects TRBV5-1 to TRBJ2-1, with D unresolved. Sequencing was done on a sample of PBMCs or a T cell subset sorted from them (not recorded which). In DNA, the CDR3 is TGCGCCAGCAGCTTGGACCCCCCTGCCTATGAGCAGTTCTTC. This sequence encodes CASSLDPPAYEQFF.